What follows describes a single T cell receptor (beta chain). Its target antigen remains unknown. The sample holds no much larger clone one base away, and base qualities are not on file. This sample was taken from a study of blood T cell repertoires in COVID-19 (dated by TCRdb to the early 2020s). Looking at the study overall: Collaborator samples came from the United States, Italy and Spain and covered acute and convalescent phases of COVID-19. The material from the prospective study consisted of cDNA or gDNA derived from T cells, B-cell-depleted T cells, or PBMCs. Deeply sampled blood TCRbeta repertoires from subjects exposed to, actively infected with, or recovered from COVID-19 were included in the dataset. A freely available public database, intended as a resource for researchers studying the immune response to SARS-CoV-2, is where the repertoires were released. The samples were drawn from the first 160 participants of the ongoing ImmuneRACE study and from 1,254 subjects provided by 6 global collaborators. Nearly every sample came with metadata listing a de-identified subject ID, COVID-19 status, age in years and sex. Where available, HLA class I and class II types were obtained from metadata supplied by the sample provider rather than from assay-based typing.

From its cysteine to its phenylalanine, the CDR3 spans 15 amino acids. Only CDR3 DNA remains: 45 bases, in frame from the first base. The germline V gene provides CDR1 SGHRS and CDR2 YFSETQ. Trimming removed 2 bases from V and 3 bases from J, leaving 15 bases between the germline ends. TCRbeta CDR3 regions were amplified from genomic DNA using the immunoSEQ Assay, a bias-controlled multiplex PCR. The original pipeline was this. Within the assay, amplification of reference gene primers was used to estimate how many nucleated cells each sample contained. To quantify the absolute abundance of each unique TCRbeta CDR3 rearrangement, sequence reads were collapsed and filtered. For each sample, productive Simpson clonality was calculated as the square root of Simpson's diversity index across productive rearrangements. In TCRdb, the immuneACCESS table is reduced to in-frame sequences with V and J assigned. These tables do not hold every clone; where another copy was compared, an unresolved V gene accounts for under half, and the others remain unexplained. V and J calls plus clone size are reproduced from that table; the DNA served to infer D and trimming. Counted in this sample were under 450,000 clones; 75% to 90% of them appeared once. Together, the top ten hold about 7% of the sample.

At one collaborating source in Seattle, patients were enrolled during active infection and were followed longitudinally through the course of disease. Each collaborating institution followed its own protocols to collect whole blood in K2EDTA tubes. For TCRbeta analysis, collaborators shipped samples in one of three forms: frozen whole blood, isolated PBMCs, or DNA extracted from either of those sample types. Beyond this particular receptor, the publication reports: How much clinical and demographic metadata was included differed by source and by participant, and the metadata was provided uncurated.

The sequence joins TRBV5-1 to TRBJ2-7; possibly the D gene is TRBD1, per 6 matching bases. Sequencing was carried out using peripheral blood. This receptor was identified in a woman aged 60 to 75 with COVID-19, enrolled during active disease. The CDR3 corresponds to CASSLQGRGFYEQYF. The nucleotide sequence reads TGCGCCAGCAGCTTACAGGGAAGGGGTTTCTACGAGCAGTACTTC.